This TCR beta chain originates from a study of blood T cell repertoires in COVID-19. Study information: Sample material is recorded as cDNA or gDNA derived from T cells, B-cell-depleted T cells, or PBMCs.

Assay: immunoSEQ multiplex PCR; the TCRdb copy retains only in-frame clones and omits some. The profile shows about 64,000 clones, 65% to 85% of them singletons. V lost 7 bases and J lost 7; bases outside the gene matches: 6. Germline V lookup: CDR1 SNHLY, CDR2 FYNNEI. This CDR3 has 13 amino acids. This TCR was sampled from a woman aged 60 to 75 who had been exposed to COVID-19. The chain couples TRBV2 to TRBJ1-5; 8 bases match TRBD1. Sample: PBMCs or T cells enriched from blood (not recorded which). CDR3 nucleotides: TGTGCCAGCACACAGGGGGTAGGACAGCCCCAGCATTTT. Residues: CASTQGVGQPQHF.